The text below deals with one TCR beta chain. It has no known antigen specificity. Base-call qualities are not available, and no considerably larger clone is one nucleotide away. The donors were healthy, HIV-negative adults with no recently reported acute infections or vaccinations. All donors were Caucasian adults living in Nashville, Tennessee, USA. CD4+ T cells were enriched by magnetic negative selection; naive cells were then positively selected on CD45RA, and the negative fraction formed the memory subset. Blood was collected by leukapheresis, and PBMCs were isolated by Ficoll-Histopaque density gradient centrifugation and then cryopreserved in liquid nitrogen vapor phase. Analytical flow cytometry was used to check the purity and quantity of every magnetically sorted T cell population. Genomic DNA was isolated from every sorted fraction and measured by UV absorbance on a Nanodrop 2000c. Using the deep immunoSEQ assay, multiplex PCR amplified TCR CDR3 regions from genomic DNA. Extracted genomic DNA from each cell subset was distributed evenly across all wells of several immunoSEQ 96-well plates, and each plate was treated as a replicate. For sorted subsets, around 0.2 ug genomic DNA, equal to about 30,000 T cell genomes, was loaded into each replicate PCR. Purified libraries were quantified with a Qubit 3.0 fluorometer, sized on a Bioanalyzer 2100, and re-quantified with the KAPA Library Quantification kit. A separate single-read 150-cycle Illumina NextSeq 550 flow cell was used to sequence each immunoSEQ 96-well plate. In the authors' own workflow: Because the immunoSEQ output included only junctional sequences and no quality scores, the filtering could not be the same as the filtering used for full-length reads. Sequences were annotated with PyIR, a Python wrapper for IgBLAST v1.9, using IMGT germline references to assign V/J genes and CDR3. Reads were filtered out if the reads had weak V/J assignments (E-value above 1e-6), no CDR3, stop codons, out-of-frame junctions, or ambiguous translated residues. A V3J clonotype was defined by an identical inferred V gene, J gene, and CDR3 amino acid sequence. To compute the percentage overlap between repertoires, the number of shared unique clonotypes was divided by the size of the smaller repertoire. Three approaches were used to assess repertoire richness: RTK rarefaction, the Chao1 estimator, and Recon v2.1 estimates of unobserved clonotypes. Generation probabilities were computed with OLGA for all TCRbeta clonotypes obtained by the gDNA method from several donors. TCRdb carries this immuneACCESS record with in-frame sequences only. Its versions omit some clonotypes, under half of them owing to an unresolved V gene in the studies checked, with the rest unexplained. The V and J calls and clone size were taken over from that table, and D and trimming were inferred from the DNA. The sample table contains over a million clones; only one count was recorded for just under 99% of them. The biggest ten clones account for about 0.34% of the sample.

Trimming takes 5 bases from V and 8 bases from J, and the germline ends sit 10 bases apart. The CDR3 runs 12 amino acids, cysteine and phenylalanine included. The retained sequence is limited to the CDR3, 36 bases, with the frame set at the first base. For CDR1 and CDR2, the germline V gene (reference sequence) lists MNHEY and SMNVEV. The sample is drawn from a study of shared clonotypes between healthy human individuals (TCRdb year 2020). About the full investigation: Three men and a couple of women, aged 18 to 49 years, made up the cohort. Per donor, three plates each were used for CD4 naive and CD4 memory, two for CD8 naive, and one for CD8 memory. To estimate repertoire size and how much clonotype sharing occurs between individuals, the study deeply sequenced the blood TCR repertoires of about 5 healthy adults. Different laboratories and diverse techniques were used to prepare libraries and sequence TCR repertoires, to increase sequencing depth and limit assay-specific biases. Leukapheresis yielded between about 0.85 and 10 billion PBMCs per donor. What the study reported, not specific to this receptor: Compared with non-shared clonotypes, the clonotypes found in all four sorted-subset donors had higher generation probabilities. Naive subsets generally had larger estimated clonotype richness than memory subsets did. Incomplete sequencing was indicated by rarefaction of sorted-subset datasets, despite the large sequencing depth. Pairwise subsampling led to the expectation that sequencing depth would affect the degree of clonotype sharing among donors. About 4.5% of naive CD4, around 3.6% of naive CD8, approximately 2.2% of memory CD4, and approximately 0.4% of memory CD8 clonotypes were shared across four donors. The genetic and exposure-history diversity represented was limited by the small number of donors. Sampling was restricted to blood, and TCR repertoires in tissue are likely to differ from TCR repertoires in blood.

Recombination linked TRBV27 to TRBJ2-1; confidence is insufficient to name the D gene. The TCR was taken from a young man in good health. The sequenced material came from naive CD4+ T cells sorted from blood. The label giving this sample's cell subset or site can be read as: CD45RA+ positively selected. The CDR3 loop reads CASSLPSDEQFF. Read as DNA, the sequence is TGTGCCAGCAGTCTCCCCTCGGATGAGCAGTTCTTC.